This section outlines one T cell receptor beta chain sequence together with its context. This clonotype was counted at least ten times. This receptor's antigen is unknown. No base qualities exist here, and no much larger clone lies one base off it. Libraries were built with PCR. Sequenced using an Illumina HiSeq 2500. To normalize quantification of the TCRbeta repertoire, the TCR libraries were built with molecular barcoding that relied on unique molecular identifiers. Using fastp at Q25 and MiXCR, TCRdb reprocessed the public reads and kept productive beta chains. Identical CDR3 protein sequences are pooled into one entry, listed with their most common genes and DNA. This sample gives 250,000 to 350,000 distinct CDR3 sequences in total; approximately 9.8% of them show up just once. Jointly, the top ten make up around 9.1% of the sample. Reading the germline V gene gives CDR1 LGHNT and CDR2 FRNRAP. V is cut by 1 base and J by 12 bases, and the space between the germline ends is 11 bases. The CDR3, cysteine through phenylalanine, is 12 amino acids long. The read is trimmed to its CDR3 DNA, 36 bases read in frame from base 1.

The data belong to a study of T-cell reconstitution after alpha-beta-depleted transplantation in children listed by TCRdb under 2016. About the investigation overall: Using TCR repertoire profiling, the study followed T-cell immune reconstitution in a quantitative way in children after TCRalphabeta/CD19-depleted allogeneic hematopoietic cell transplantation.

The sequence was obtained from a human donor who donated a stem cell graft to a child with SCID. The chain is encoded by TRBV12-5 joined to TRBJ2-3; possibly the D gene is TRBD1, per 5 matching bases. The source was PBMCs from the stem cell graft donor, collected from the stem cell graft. The bases are TGTGCTAGTGGTTTGGCTCCAAGGGGCCAGTATTTT. Its translation is CASGLAPRGQYF.